Each of the 9 T cell receptor beta chains below was sequenced from the same sample in a study of shared clonotypes between healthy human individuals. TCRdb keeps only in-frame clones here, not all; method: immunoSEQ multiplex PCR. The table has some 2.1 million clones, 85% to 95% seen once. Sequencing used naive CD4+ T cells sorted from blood. Specified subset: CD45RA+ positively selected. The receptors here all came from a man aged 18 to 35 in good health.

V usage is TRBV6-1 and J usage is TRBJ1-4, with 9 bases lining up with TRBD1. V was pared by 0 bases and J by 5 bases, with 4 bases of the junction left unmatched. This CDR3 has 16 amino acids. The V gene's germline CDR1 is MNHNS and CDR2 SASEGT. The CDR3 DNA reads as TGTGCCAGCAGTGAAGCCCTGGGACAGGGCAATGAAAAACTGTTTTTT. As protein: CASSEALGQGNEKLFF.

This clone was seen a single time. This sequence joins TRBV27 and TRBJ2-5; 9 nucleotides match TRBD2. Unmatched junction bases numbered 8, after V lost 5 bases and J lost 13 bases. Germline CDR1 is MNHEY and CDR2 is SMNVEV (reference sequence). The CDR3 totals 12 residues. Here the CDR3 DNA reads TGTGCCAGCAGTCGCGTAGCGGGGGTACCGTACTTC. Encoded protein: CASSRVAGVPYF.

The gene calls are TRBV12-5 and TRBJ2-7, with a weak D call TRBD2 (5 bases). The V end was cut by 7 bases, the J end by 0 bases, with 10 bases between. CDR1 and CDR2 (germline): LGHNT, FRNRAP. The CDR3 runs to 13 residues. CDR3 DNA sequence: TGTGCTAGTGCATCGGGAAGCTCCTACGAGCAGTACTTC. It yields the protein CASASGSSYEQYF.

This CDR3 reads CASSENEGTNQPQHF. The CDR3 nucleotides read TGTGCCAGCTCAGAAAATGAGGGTACCAATCAGCCCCAGCATTTT. V gene TRBV18 combines with J gene TRBJ1-5, with D unclear. This CDR3 region has 15 residues. CDR1 and CDR2 from the germline V gene are KGHSH and LQKENI. The V end was cut by 5 bases, the J end by 3 bases, with 14 bases between.

The chain combines TRBV6-6 with TRBJ2-3, with 10 positions matching TRBD2. The CDR3 runs 14 residues. J lost 6 bases, V lost 8 bases, and 8 bases had no gene match. The germline gives CDR1 MNHNY, CDR2 SVGAGI (reference sequence). CDR3 loop: CASGPLAGPDTQYF. The CDR3, as DNA: TGTGCCAGCGGCCCACTAGCGGGACCGGATACGCAGTATTTT.

CDR3 in amino acids: CASQQGTEQETQYF. The CDR3 bases are TGTGCCAGCCAACAAGGAACGGAGCAAGAGACCCAGTACTTC. V gene TRBV18 combines with J gene TRBJ2-5; D is uncertain. Deletions cut 8 bases from V and 2 bases from J, with 15 bases between. CDR3 length: 14 amino acids. Looked up from germline, CDR1 is KGHSH and CDR2 is LQKENI.

This clone appeared once. This sequence joins TRBV30 and TRBJ1-5; D unresolved. V lost 0 bases to trimming and J lost 7 bases, with 10 bases between them. CDR3 length: 13 amino acids. Germline V gene data show CDR1 as GTSNPN and CDR2 as SVGIG (reference sequence). In DNA, the CDR3 is TGTGCCTGGAGTGTACGAGGAAAACAGCCCCAGCATTTT. Protein product: CAWSVRGKQPQHF.

The V call is TRBV30, the J call TRBJ1-5, with 7 bases fitting TRBD1. J was trimmed by 11 bases and V by 1 base; bases with no gene match: 17. Germline values: CDR1 GTSNPN, CDR2 SVGIG (reference sequence). This CDR3 region has 16 residues. The CDR3 sequence is CAWSEAIGTVTSAQHF. Written as DNA, the CDR3 is TGTGCCTGGAGTGAAGCTATTGGGACAGTAACTTCAGCCCAGCATTTT.

The V gene is TRBV6-5, the J gene TRBJ2-2; 9 nucleotides agree with TRBD2. V trimming: 7 bases; J trimming: 4 bases; junction bases outside the gene matches: 7. CDR1 and CDR2 from the germline V gene are MNHEY and SVGAGI. The CDR3 has 15 residues. The CDR3 loop reads CASTASGGTTGELFF. In DNA form, the CDR3 reads TGTGCCAGCACTGCCAGCGGGGGGACCACCGGGGAGCTGTTTTTT.